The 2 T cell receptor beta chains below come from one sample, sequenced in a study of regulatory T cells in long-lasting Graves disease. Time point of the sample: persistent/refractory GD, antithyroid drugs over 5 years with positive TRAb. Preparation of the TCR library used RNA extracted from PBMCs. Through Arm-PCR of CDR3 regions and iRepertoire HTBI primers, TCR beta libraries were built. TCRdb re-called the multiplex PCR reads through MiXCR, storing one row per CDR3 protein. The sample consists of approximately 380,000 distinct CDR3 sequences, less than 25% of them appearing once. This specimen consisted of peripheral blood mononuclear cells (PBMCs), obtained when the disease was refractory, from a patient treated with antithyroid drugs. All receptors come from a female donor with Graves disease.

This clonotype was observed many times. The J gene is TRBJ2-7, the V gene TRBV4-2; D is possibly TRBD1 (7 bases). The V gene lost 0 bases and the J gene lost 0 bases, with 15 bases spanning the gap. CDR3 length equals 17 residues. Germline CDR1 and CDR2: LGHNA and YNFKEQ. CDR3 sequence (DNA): TGTGCCAGCAGCCAAGAATCCGGGACAGCGGGCTCCTACGAGCAGTACTTC. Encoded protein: CASSQESGTAGSYEQYF.

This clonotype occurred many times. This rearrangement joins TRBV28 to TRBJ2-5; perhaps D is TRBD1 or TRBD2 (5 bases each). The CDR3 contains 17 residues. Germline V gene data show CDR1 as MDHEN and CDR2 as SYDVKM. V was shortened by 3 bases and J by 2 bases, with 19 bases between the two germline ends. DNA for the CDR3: TGTGCCAGCAGTTTCTCGATTCCGGGACCGAATCAAGAGACCCAGTACTTC. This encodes CASSFSIPGPNQETQYF.